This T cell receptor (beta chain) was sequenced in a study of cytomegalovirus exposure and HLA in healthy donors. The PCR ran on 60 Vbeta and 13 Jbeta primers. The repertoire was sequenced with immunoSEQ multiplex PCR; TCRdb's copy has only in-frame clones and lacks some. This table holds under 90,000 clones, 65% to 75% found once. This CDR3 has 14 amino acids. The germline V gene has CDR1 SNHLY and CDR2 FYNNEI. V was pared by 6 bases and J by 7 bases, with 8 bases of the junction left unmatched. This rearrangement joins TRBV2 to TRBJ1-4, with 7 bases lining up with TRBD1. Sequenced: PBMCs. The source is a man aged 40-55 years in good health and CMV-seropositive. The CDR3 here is CASRIGTEFEKLFF. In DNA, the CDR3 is TGTGCCAGCAGGATCGGGACAGAGTTTGAAAAACTGTTTTTT.